This T cell receptor beta chain is drawn from a study of blood T cell repertoires in COVID-19. Looking at the study overall: Collection of acute and convalescent COVID-19 samples took place in the United States, Italy and Spain.

J lost 3 bases, V lost 7 bases, and 27 bases had no gene match. Per the germline V gene, CDR1 is KGHSH and CDR2 is LQKENI. The CDR3 is 20 amino acids. Clones were sequenced by immunoSEQ multiplex PCR, and TCRdb holds only the in-frame ones, with some missing. The sample lists roughly 280,000 clones; around nine tenths were seen once. This rearrangement joins TRBV18 to TRBJ2-7, with 7 bases matching TRBD2. Sequenced sample: peripheral blood. The sequence was collected from a woman aged 55-70 years with COVID-19, enrolled during active disease. In nucleotides, the CDR3 is TGTGCCAGCTTCACCACGGGTGGGTTAGCGGGCGAGCGATCAAGCTACGAGCAGTACTTC. Amino acid sequence: CASFTTGGLAGERSSYEQYF.